This entry is about one T cell receptor (beta chain). The antigen it binds to is not known. No qualities accompany the bases; no much larger clone lies one base away. The source of the sample is a study of Ad26.COV2.S vaccination and SARS-CoV-2 variants (dated by TCRdb to the early 2020s). For the wider study: Donors in the vaccine arm were drawn from COV1001, a phase I-IIa trial of Ad26.COV2.S in healthy adults that was multicentre, randomized, double-blind and placebo-controlled. Ad26.COV2.S was administered intramuscularly at 5 x 10^10 or 1 x 10^11 viral particles, either as a single shot or as two shots given 56 days apart. Sequencing of the TCRbeta repertoire served to evaluate the specificity and breadth of SARS-CoV-2-reactive T cell receptors following Ad26.COV2.S vaccination. A total of roughly 32 samples were included in the TCR-sequenced set, comprising around 20 Ad26.COV2.S vaccine recipients, 5 placebo recipients and 8 SARS-CoV-2 convalescent individuals. Trial participants were randomized into five groups of five, in which low-dose or high-dose Ad26.COV2.S was given once or twice, or placebo was given on both occasions. Investigators remained blinded to trial group allocation during experiments and outcome assessment.

Results and caveats for the whole study, not just this receptor: Vaccine and placebo recipients had similar non-spike TCR breadth, a finding consistent with the vaccine containing only spike. According to the authors, total T cell responses may have been underestimated by the TCR breadth and depth analyses. The study was not powered to compare responses between vaccine doses or regimens. Substantial breadth of spike-specific CD8+ and CD4+ T cell responses was reported after vaccination. Ad26.COV2.S recipients had higher spike-specific TCR breadth than placebo recipients (P = 0.0014).

The germline V gene (reference sequence) provides CDR1 MNHEY and CDR2 SMNVEV. V is reduced by 2 bases and J by 1 base, leaving a spacing of 9 bases between them. The CDR3 has 14 amino acids, counting the end cysteine and phenylalanine. The read is trimmed to its CDR3 DNA, 42 bases read in frame from base 1. Interpreted using the paper, the treatment or condition label stands for: 19 received Ad26.COV2.S at low or high dose, single or two shots; 5 received placebo; per-sample allocation not given. For vaccine and placebo recipients, repertoires were sequenced using samples collected on day 63 after the first injection. Between 29 July and 7 August 2020, Cohort 1b enrolled about two dozen adults aged 18-55 years at one site in Boston, USA. Ad26.COV2.S was a replication-incompetent adenovirus type 26 vector expressing a prefusion-stabilized SARS-CoV-2 spike protein from the original Wuhan strain. The immunoSEQ Assay was the method used to sequence TCRbeta CDR3 regions. After extraction, genomic DNA underwent amplification by bias-controlled multiplex PCR, followed by high-throughput sequencing. The authors' pipeline ran thus. To quantify the absolute abundance of every unique TCRbeta CDR3 region, sequences were collapsed and filtered. Usable DNA was measured by amplifying reference genes present in all nucleated cells, and TCRbeta template counts were normalized to that usable DNA to estimate T cell fraction. Repertoire TCRs were annotated as SARS-CoV-2-specific by exact matching of V gene, CDR3 amino acid sequence and J gene to a known reactive TCR set. The reference SARS-CoV-2 TCR set was derived from MIRA and filtered for enrichment in COVID-19-positive ImmuneCODE repertoires, a step that removed public or cross-reactive TCRs. Drawing on the MIRA antigens, annotated TCRs were analysed further at the level of specific ORF or position within ORF. Breadth was defined as annotated unique rearrangements over total unique productive rearrangements; depth was the summed frequency of those rearrangements. Two-sided Wilcoxon rank-sum tests were used to compare TCR breadth between groups. TCRdb's version of the immuneACCESS table is confined to in-frame rearrangements and falls short of the full clone set. An unresolved V gene accounts for under half of the shortfall where checked; the remainder is of unknown origin. V and J calls and clone size are as listed in that table; D and trimming were resolved from the DNA. For this sample the table gives about 430,000 clones, of which more than 80% were detected only once. About 12% of the sample comes from the top ten.

The source was peripheral blood, collected in a trial of Ad26.COV2.S vaccine versus placebo. The chain is made from TRBV27 and TRBJ2-7; D gene: possibly TRBD1, on 6 matching bases. This clonotype was sampled from a person between 18 and 65 years old who received the Ad26.COV2.S COVID-19 vaccine or a placebo. The sequenced DNA is TGTGCCAGCAGTTTACGGACAGCATCCTACGAGCAGTACTTC. Its product reads: CASSLRTASYEQYF.